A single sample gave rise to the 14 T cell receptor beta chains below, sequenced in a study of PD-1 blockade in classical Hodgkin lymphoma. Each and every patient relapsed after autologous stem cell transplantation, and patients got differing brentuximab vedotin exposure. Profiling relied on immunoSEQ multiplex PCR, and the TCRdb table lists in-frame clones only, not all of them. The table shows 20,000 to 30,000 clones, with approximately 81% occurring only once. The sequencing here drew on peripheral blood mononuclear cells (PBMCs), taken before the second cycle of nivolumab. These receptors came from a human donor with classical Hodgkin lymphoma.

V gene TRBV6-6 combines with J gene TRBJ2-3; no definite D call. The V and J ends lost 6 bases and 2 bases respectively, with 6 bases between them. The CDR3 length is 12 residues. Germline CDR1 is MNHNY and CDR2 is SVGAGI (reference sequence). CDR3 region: CASSPNTDTQYF. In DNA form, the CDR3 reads TGTGCCAGCAGCCCCAACACAGATACGCAGTATTTT.

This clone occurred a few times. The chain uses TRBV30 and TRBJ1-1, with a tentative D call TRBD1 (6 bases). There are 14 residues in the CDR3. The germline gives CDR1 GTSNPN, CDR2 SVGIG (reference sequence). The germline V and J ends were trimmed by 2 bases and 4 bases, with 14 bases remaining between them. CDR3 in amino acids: CAWSRGTKGTEAFF. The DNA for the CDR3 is TGTGCCTGGAGTCGCGGGACAAAAGGCACTGAAGCTTTCTTT.

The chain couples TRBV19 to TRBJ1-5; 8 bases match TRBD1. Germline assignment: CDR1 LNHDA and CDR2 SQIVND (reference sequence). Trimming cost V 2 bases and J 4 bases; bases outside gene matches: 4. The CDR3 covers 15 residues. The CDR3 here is CASSILDRDNQPQHF. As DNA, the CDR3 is TGTGCCAGTAGTATACTGGACAGGGATAATCAGCCCCAGCATTTT.

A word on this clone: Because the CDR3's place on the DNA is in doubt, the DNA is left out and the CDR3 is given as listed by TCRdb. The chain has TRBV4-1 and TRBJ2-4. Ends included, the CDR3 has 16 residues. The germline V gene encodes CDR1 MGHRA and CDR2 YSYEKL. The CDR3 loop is CASSPFGNGAGNIQYF.

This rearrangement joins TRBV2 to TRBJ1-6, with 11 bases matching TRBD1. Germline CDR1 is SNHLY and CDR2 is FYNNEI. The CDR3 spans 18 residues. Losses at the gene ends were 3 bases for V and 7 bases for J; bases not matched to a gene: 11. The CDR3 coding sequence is TGTGCCAGCAGTGATTCGGGACAGGGGGTCGTGAGGAATTCACCCCTCCACTTT. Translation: CASSDSGQGVVRNSPLHF.

The CDR3 region is CASSEISLGGYTF. The CDR3, as DNA: TGTGCCAGCAGTGAAATTTCGTTAGGAGGCTACACCTTC. The V gene is TRBV25-1, the J gene TRBJ1-2, with unresolved D. Germline lookup yields CDR1 MGHDK and CDR2 SYGVNS. This CDR3 has 13 residues. The V end was cut by 2 bases, the J end by 8 bases, with 12 bases between.

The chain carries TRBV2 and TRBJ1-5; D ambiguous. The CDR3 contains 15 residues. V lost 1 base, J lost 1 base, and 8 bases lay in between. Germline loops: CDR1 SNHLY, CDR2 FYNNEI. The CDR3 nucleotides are TGTGCCAGCAGTGAAGGGACCCTGAGCAATCAGCCCCAGCATTTT. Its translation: CASSEGTLSNQPQHF.

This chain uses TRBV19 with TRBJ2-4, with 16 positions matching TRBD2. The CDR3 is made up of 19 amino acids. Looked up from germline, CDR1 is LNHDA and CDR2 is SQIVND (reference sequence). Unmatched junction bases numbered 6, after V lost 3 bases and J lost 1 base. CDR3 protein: CASSMGLAGGPGAKNIQYF. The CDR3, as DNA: TGTGCCAGTAGTATGGGACTAGCGGGAGGGCCGGGGGCCAAAAACATTCAGTACTTC. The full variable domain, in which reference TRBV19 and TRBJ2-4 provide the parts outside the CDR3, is DGGITQSPKYLFRKEGQNVTLSCEQNLNHDAMYWYRQDPGQGLRLIYYSQIVNDFQKGDIAEGYSVSREKKESFPLTVTSAQKNPTAFYLCASSMGLAGGPGAKNIQYFGAGTRLSVL.

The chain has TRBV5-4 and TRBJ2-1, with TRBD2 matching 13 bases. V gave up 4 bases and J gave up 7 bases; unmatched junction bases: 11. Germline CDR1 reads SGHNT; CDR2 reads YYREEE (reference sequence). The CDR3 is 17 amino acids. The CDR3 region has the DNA TGTGCCAGCAGCCCGGAGAGCGGACTAGCGGGGGAAAATGAGCAGTTCTTC. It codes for CASSPESGLAGENEQFF.

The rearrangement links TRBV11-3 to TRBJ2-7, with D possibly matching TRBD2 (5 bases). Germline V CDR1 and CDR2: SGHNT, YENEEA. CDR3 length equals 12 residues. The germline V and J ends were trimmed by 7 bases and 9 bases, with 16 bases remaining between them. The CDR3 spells CASTTEGIVQYF. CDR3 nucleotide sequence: TGTGCCAGCACCACCGAGGGAATCGTGCAGTACTTC.

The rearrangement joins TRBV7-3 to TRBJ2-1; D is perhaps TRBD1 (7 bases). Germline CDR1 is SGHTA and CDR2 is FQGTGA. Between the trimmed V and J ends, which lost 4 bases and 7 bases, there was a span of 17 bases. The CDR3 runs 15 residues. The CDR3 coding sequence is TGTGCCAGCAGCTCCCGACAACAGGGGAGGAATGAGCAGTTCTTC. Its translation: CASSSRQQGRNEQFF.

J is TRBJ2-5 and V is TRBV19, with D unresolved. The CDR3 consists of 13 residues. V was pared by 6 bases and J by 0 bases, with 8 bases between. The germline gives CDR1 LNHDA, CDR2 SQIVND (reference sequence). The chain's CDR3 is CASRGGNQETQYF. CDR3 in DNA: TGTGCCAGTAGGGGCGGAAACCAAGAGACCCAGTACTTC.

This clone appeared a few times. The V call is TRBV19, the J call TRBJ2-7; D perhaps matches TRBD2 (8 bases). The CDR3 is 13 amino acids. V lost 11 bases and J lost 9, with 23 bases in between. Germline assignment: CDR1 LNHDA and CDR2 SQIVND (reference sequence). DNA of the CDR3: TGTGCCTGCGGGGGGACAGCAGGTGGCGGGCAGTACTTC. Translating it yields CACGGTAGGGQYF. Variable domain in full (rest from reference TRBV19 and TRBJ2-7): DGGITQSPKYLFRKEGQNVTLSCEQNLNHDAMYWYRQDPGQGLRLIYYSQIVNDFQKGDIAEGYSVSREKKESFPLTVTSAQKNPTAFYLCACGGTAGGGQYFGPGTRLTVT.

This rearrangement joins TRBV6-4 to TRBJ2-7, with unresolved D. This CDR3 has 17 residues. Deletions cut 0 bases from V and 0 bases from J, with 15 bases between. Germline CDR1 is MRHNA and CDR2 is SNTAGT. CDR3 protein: CASSDSLTVNYSYEQYF. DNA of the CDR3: TGTGCCAGCAGTGACTCCTTGACGGTGAATTACTCCTACGAGCAGTACTTC.